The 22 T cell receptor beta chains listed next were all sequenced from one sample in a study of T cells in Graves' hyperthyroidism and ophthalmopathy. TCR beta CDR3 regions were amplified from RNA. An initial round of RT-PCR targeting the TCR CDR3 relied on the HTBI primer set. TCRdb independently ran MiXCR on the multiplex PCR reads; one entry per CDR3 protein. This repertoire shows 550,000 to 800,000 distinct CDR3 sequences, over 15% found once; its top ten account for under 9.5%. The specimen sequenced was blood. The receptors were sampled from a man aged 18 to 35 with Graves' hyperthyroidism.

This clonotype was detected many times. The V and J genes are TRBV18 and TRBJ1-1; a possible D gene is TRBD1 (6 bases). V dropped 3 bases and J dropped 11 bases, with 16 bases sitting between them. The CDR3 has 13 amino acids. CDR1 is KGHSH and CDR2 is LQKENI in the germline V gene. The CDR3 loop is CASSPRTDFGAFF. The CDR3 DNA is TGTGCCAGCTCACCTCGGACAGACTTTGGGGCTTTCTTT.

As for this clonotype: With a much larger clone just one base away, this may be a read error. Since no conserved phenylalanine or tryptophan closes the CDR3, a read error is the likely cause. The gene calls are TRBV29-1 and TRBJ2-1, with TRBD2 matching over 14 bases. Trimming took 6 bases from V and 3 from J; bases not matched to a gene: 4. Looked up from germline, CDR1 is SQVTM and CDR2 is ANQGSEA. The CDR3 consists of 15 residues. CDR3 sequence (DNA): TGCAGCGTCTACGGACTAGCGGGAGGCTACAATGAGCAGTTCCTC. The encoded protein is CSVYGLAGGYNEQFL.

The CDR3 loop is CSARDHLAGGSEQFF. The CDR3, as DNA: TGCAGTGCTAGAGATCACCTAGCGGGAGGAAGTGAGCAGTTCTTC. V gene TRBV20-1 combines with J gene TRBJ2-1, with TRBD2 identical over 11 bases. The CDR3 sequence is 15 residues long. The germline V gene encodes CDR1 DFQATT and CDR2 SNEGSKA (reference sequence). V lost 0 bases and J lost 9; bases outside the gene matches: 7.

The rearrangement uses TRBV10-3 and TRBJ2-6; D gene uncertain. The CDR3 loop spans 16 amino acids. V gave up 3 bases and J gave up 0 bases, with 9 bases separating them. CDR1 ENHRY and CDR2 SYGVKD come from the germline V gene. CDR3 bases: TGTGCCATCAGTGAAGGGTCGCGCTCTGGGGCCAACGTCCTGACTTTC. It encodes CAISEGSRSGANVLTF.

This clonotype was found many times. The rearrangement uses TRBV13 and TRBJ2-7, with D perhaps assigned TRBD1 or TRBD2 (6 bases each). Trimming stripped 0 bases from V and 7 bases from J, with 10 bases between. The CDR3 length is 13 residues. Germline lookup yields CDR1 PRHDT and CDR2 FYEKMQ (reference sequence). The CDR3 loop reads CASSLGGAGEQYF. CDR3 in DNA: TGTGCCAGCAGCTTAGGGGGGGCGGGAGAGCAGTACTTC.

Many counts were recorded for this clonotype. In DNA, the CDR3 is TGTGCCAGCAGTTTCCAGGGGAACAGGGCTTACGAGCAGTACTTC. It translates to CASSFQGNRAYEQYF. The rearrangement uses TRBV28 and TRBJ2-7, with D maybe TRBD1 (6 bases). Germline V gives CDR1 MDHEN, CDR2 SYDVKM. There are 15 residues in the CDR3. The V and J ends lost 3 bases and 4 bases respectively, with 16 bases between them.

CDR3 residues: CASSLEDSGSYEQYF. The DNA for the CDR3 is TGCGCCAGCAGCTTGGAGGATAGCGGGAGCTACGAGCAGTACTTC. The V and J genes are TRBV5-1 and TRBJ2-7; 9 nucleotides agree with TRBD2. This CDR3 has 15 amino acids. The trim removed 0 bases at V and 3 bases at J, leaving 4 bases unmatched. Germline lookup yields CDR1 SGHRS and CDR2 YFSETQ.

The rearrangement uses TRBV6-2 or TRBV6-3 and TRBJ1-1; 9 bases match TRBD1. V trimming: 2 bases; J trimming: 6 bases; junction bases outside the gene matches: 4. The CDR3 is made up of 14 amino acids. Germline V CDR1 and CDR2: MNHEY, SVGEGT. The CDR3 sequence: CASSYLQGAAEAFF. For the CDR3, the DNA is TGTGCCAGCAGTTACCTACAGGGGGCCGCTGAAGCTTTCTTT.

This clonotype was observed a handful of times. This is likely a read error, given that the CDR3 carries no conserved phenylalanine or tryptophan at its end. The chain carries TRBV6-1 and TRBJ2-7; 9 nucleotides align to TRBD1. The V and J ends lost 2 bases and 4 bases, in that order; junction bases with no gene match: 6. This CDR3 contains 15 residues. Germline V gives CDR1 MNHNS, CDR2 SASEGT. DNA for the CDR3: TGTGCCAGCAGTGAACCGGGACAGGGCCATTACGAGCAGTACCTC. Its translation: CASSEPGQGHYEQYL.

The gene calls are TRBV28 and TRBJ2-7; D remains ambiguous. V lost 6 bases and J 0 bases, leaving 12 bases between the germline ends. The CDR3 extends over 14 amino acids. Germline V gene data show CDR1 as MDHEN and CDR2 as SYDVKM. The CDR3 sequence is CASRSILSSYEQYF. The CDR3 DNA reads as TGTGCCAGCAGATCGATATTGAGCTCCTACGAGCAGTACTTC.

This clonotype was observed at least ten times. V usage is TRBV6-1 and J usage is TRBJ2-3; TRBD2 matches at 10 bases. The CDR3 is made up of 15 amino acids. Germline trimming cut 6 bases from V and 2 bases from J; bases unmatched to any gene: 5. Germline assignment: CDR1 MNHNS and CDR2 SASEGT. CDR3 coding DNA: TGTGCCAGCAGCTCAGCGGGAGGGGACACAGATACGCAGTATTTT. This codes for CASSSAGGDTDTQYF.

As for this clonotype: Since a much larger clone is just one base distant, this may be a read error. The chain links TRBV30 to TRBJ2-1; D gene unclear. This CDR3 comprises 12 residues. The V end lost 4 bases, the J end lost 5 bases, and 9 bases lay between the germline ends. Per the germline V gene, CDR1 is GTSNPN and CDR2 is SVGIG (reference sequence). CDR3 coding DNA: TGTGCCTGGACCGGGTCCGACAATGAGCAGTTCTTC. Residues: CAWTGSDNEQFF.

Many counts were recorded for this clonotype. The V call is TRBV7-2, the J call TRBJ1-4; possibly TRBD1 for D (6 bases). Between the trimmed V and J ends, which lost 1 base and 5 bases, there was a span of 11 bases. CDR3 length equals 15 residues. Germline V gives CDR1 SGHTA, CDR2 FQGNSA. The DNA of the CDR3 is TGTGCCAGCAGCTTAGTTCTCGGGACAAATGAAAAACTGTTTTTT. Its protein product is CASSLVLGTNEKLFF.

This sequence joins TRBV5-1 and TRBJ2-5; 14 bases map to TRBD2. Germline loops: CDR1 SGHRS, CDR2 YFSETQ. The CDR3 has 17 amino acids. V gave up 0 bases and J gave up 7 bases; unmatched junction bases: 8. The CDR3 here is CASSLDTGTSGRGTQYF. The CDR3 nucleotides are TGCGCCAGCAGCTTGGATACTGGGACTAGCGGGAGAGGGACCCAGTACTTC.

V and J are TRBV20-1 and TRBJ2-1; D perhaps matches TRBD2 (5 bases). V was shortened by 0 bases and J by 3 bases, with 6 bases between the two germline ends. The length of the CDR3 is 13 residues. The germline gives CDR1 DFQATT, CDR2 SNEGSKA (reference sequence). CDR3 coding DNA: TGCAGTGCTAGAGAGGACTTCTACAATGAGCAGTTCTTC. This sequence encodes CSAREDFYNEQFF.

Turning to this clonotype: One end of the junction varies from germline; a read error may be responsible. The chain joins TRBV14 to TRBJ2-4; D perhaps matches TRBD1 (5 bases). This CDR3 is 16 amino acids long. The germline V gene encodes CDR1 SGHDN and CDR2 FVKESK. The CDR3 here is CASSRAGLVAKSIQYF. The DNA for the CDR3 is TGTGCCAGCAGCCGAGCAGGGTTGGTAGCCAAAAGCATTCAGTACTTC. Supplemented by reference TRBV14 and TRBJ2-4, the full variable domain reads EAGVTQFPSHSVIEKGQTVTLRCDPISGHDNLYWYRRVMGKEIKFLLHFVKESKQDESGMPNNRFLAERTGGTYSTLKVQPAELEDSGVYFCASSRAGLVAKSIQYFGAGTRLSVL.

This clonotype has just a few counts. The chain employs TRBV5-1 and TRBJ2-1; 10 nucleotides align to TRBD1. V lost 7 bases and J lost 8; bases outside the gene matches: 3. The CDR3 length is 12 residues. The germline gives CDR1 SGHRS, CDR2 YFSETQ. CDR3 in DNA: TGCGCCAGCGGACAGGGGGTCGATGAGCAGTTCTTC. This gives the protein CASGQGVDEQFF.

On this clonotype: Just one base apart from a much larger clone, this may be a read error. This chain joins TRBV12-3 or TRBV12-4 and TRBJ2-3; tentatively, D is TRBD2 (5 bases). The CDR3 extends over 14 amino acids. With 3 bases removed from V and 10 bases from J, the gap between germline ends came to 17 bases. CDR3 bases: TGTGCCAGCAGTTTTAGCCTAGCTATCGATGCGCAGTATTTT. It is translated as CASSFSLAIDAQYF.

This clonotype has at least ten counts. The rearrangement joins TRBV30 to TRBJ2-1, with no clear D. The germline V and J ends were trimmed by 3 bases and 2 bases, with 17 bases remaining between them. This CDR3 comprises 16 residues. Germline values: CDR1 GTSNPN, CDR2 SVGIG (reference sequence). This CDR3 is CAWSEPRASTYNEQFF. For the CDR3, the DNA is TGTGCCTGGAGCGAGCCCCGGGCCTCTACCTACAATGAGCAGTTCTTC.

The CDR3 DNA reads TGTGCCAGCAGCTCCTTGAGCGGGGGAAACACCGGGGAGCTGTTTTTT. It specifies CASSSLSGGNTGELFF. The V call is TRBV7-9, the J call TRBJ2-2; the match to TRBD2 covers 8 bases. The germline V gene encodes CDR1 SEHNR and CDR2 FQNEAQ (reference sequence). The CDR3 length is 16 residues. Trimming at V came to 4 bases and at J to 2 bases, leaving 6 bases not matched to a gene.

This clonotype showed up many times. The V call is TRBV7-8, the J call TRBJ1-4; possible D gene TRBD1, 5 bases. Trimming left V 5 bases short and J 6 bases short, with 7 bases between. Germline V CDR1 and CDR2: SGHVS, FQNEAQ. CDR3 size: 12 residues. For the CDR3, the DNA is TGTGCCAGCAGCCGCAGGGATGAAAAACTGTTTTTT. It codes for CASSRRDEKLFF.

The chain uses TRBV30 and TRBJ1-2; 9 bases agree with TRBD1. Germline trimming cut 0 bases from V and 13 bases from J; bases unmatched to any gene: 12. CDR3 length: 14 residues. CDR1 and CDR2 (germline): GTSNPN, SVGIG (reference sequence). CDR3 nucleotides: TGTGCCTGGAGTGTCCGCACAGGGGGCCCTCCCCTCACCTTC. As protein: CAWSVRTGGPPLTF.